The rows below give T cell receptor beta chains drawn from one sample of a study of blood T cell repertoires in COVID-19. Using immunoSEQ multiplex PCR, the repertoire was profiled, and TCRdb retains in-frame clones only, with some absent. The data hold over 200,000 clones, with less than 90% observed a single time. Sequencing was done on a sample of peripheral blood. Every receptor here comes from a man aged 40-49 years with active or convalescent COVID-19. The CDR3 runs from the conserved cysteine through the conserved F or W. The D gene is left open where the match is weak. Size values are once, few and many counts, or a class for expanded clones, and some rows have none.

v_call	j_call	clone_size	d_call	cdr3_aa	cdr3_nt
TRBV6-5	TRBJ2-1	.	TRBD2	CASRWREANEQFF	TGTGCCAGCCGATGGCGGGAGGCCAATGAGCAGTTCTTC
TRBV9	TRBJ1-3	.	.	CASSPPPPGNTIYF	TGTGCCAGCAGCCCCCCCCCTCCTGGAAACACCATATATTTT
TRBV21-1	TRBJ1-2	.	.	CASSKGQTNYGYTF	TGTGCCAGCAGCAAAGGACAGACTAACTATGGCTACACCTTC
TRBV6-5	TRBJ1-2	.	.	CASSQSGGNGYTF	TGTGCCAGCAGCCAAAGTGGGGGGAATGGCTACACCTTC
TRBV28	TRBJ1-2	.	.	CASSLAGYDGYTF	TGTGCCAGCAGTTTAGCAGGGTATGATGGCTACACCTTC
TRBV7-3	TRBJ2-6	.	TRBD1	CASSTGGAGANVLTF	TGTGCCAGCAGCACAGGGGGCGCTGGGGCCAACGTCCTGACTTTC
TRBV28	TRBJ1-2	.	.	CASRGQYYGYTF	TGTGCCAGCAGAGGACAGTACTATGGCTACACCTTC
TRBV7-3	TRBJ2-1	.	.	CASSSPFSGDNEQFF	TGTGCCAGCAGCTCCCCCTTTAGCGGTGACAATGAGCAGTTCTTC
TRBV5-1	TRBJ1-4	.	.	CASSPKIATNEKLFF	TGCGCCAGCAGCCCTAAGATTGCAACTAATGAAAAACTGTTTTTT
TRBV3-1/TRBV3-2	TRBJ1-6	.	.	CASSQVANSPLHF	TGTGCCAGCAGCCAAGTAGCGAATTCACCCCTCCACTTT
TRBV12-3/TRBV12-4	TRBJ2-7	.	TRBD2	CASTAGGSYEQYF	TGTGCCAGCACAGCGGGAGGGTCGTACGAGCAGTACTTC
TRBV18	TRBJ2-1	few	.	CASSQVNDFYNEQFF	TGTGCCAGCTCACAGGTCAACGACTTCTACAATGAGCAGTTCTTC
TRBV18	TRBJ2-5	.	.	CASSPHQGETQYF	TGTGCCAGCTCACCTCACCAGGGGGAGACCCAGTACTTC
TRBV2	TRBJ1-5	.	.	CASSELGGIAQPQHF	TGTGCCAGCAGTGAACTTGGCGGGATAGCTCAGCCCCAGCATTTT
TRBV20-1	TRBJ1-5	.	TRBD1	CSASEGARRQPQHF	TGCAGTGCTAGTGAGGGGGCGCGAAGGCAGCCCCAGCATTTT
TRBV5-8	TRBJ1-1	.	TRBD1	CASSDRGRTFF	TGTGCCAGCAGCGACAGGGGACGGACTTTCTTT
TRBV21-1	TRBJ2-3	.	.	CASSKTPWRRYTDTQYF	TGTGCCAGCAGCAAAACCCCCTGGCGGAGATACACAGATACGCAGTATTTT
TRBV27	TRBJ2-2	.	.	CARISMAGELFF	TGTGCCAGGATTTCTATGGCCGGGGAGCTGTTTTTT
TRBV5-1	TRBJ2-3	.	TRBD2	CASRYSGSRSDTQYF	TGCGCCAGCAGGTATAGCGGGAGTCGCTCAGATACGCAGTATTTT
TRBV28	TRBJ2-1	.	TRBD2	CASSPVGGGVYEQFF	TGTGCCAGCAGCCCCGTTGGGGGGGGAGTCTATGAGCAGTTCTTC
TRBV6-5	TRBJ2-7	.	.	CASSLGYEQYF	TGTGCCAGCAGTCTCGGCTACGAGCAGTACTTC
TRBV11-1	TRBJ1-1	few	.	CASSPYLSGDTEAFF	TGTGCCAGCAGCCCCTACTTGTCCGGGGACACTGAAGCTTTCTTT
TRBV6-1	TRBJ2-7	.	.	CASSDGHQGYEQYF	TGTGCCAGCAGTGACGGTCATCAGGGGTACGAGCAGTACTTC
TRBV9	TRBJ2-1	.	TRBD2	CASSVLAGGLNEQFF	TGTGCCAGCAGCGTCCTAGCGGGAGGTCTTAATGAGCAGTTCTTC
TRBV12-3/TRBV12-4	TRBJ1-1	.	.	CASSSLRGEAFF	TGTGCCAGCAGTTCCCTCCGGGGGGAAGCTTTCTTT
TRBV3-1/TRBV3-2	TRBJ1-1	.	.	CASSPQIKLNTEAFF	TGTGCCAGCAGCCCCCAGATTAAATTAAACACTGAAGCTTTCTTT
TRBV4-1	TRBJ2-5	.	.	CASSPIGGVETQYF	TGCGCCAGCAGCCCCATAGGGGGGGTGGAGACCCAGTACTTC
TRBV29-1	TRBJ2-3	.	TRBD1	CSVEERRRGLRDTQYF	TGCAGCGTTGAAGAGCGGCGCAGGGGGCTACGAGATACGCAGTATTTT
TRBV28	TRBJ1-3	.	.	CASSLGSSGNTIYF	TGTGCCAGCAGTTTAGGGAGTTCTGGAAACACCATATATTTT